This T cell receptor (beta chain) was obtained from a study of T cells in Graves' hyperthyroidism and ophthalmopathy. V was cut by 4 bases and J by 0 bases, with 10 bases left in between. Germline values: CDR1 SGHKS, CDR2 YYEKEE (reference sequence). There are 14 residues in the CDR3. A lack of ophthalmopathy progression within 18 months defined stable Graves' hyperthyroidism. PBMCs were sourced from more than 9 ml fresh peripheral blood. There are many counts of this clonotype. From RNA transcripts, TCR beta CDR3 regions were amplified. An initial round of RT-PCR targeting the TCR CDR3 relied on the HTBI primer set. TCRdb re-called the multiplex PCR reads with MiXCR, one entry per CDR3 protein. The sample holds about 350,000 distinct CDR3 sequences, approximately 13% seen once.

The sequence was obtained from a woman in her 30s with Graves' hyperthyroidism. The genes are TRBV5-5 and TRBJ1-1; D ambiguous. The source material was blood. CDR3 in DNA: TGTGCCAGCAGCGTCGGCGCTTTGAACACTGAAGCTTTCTTT. It codes for CASSVGALNTEAFF.